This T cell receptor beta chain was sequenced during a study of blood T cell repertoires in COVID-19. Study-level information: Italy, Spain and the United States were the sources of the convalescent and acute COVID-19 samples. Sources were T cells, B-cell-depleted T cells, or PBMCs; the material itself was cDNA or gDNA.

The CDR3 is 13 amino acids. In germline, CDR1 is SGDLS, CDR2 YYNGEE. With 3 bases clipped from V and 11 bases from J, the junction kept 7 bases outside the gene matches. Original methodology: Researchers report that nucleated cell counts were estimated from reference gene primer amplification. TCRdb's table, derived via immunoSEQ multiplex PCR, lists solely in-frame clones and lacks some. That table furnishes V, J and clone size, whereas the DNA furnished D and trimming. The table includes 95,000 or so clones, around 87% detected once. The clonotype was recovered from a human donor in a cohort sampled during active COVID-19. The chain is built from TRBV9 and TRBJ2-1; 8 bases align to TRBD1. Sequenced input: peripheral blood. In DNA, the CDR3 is TGTGCCAGCAGCGCCCAGGGGGCAGGGAAGCAGTTCTTC. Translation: CASSAQGAGKQFF.